These T cell receptor beta chains were read from a single sample in a study of Graves' ophthalmopathy and Graves' hyperthyroidism. TCRdb used MiXCR to reprocess the multiplex PCR reads, holding one entry per CDR3 protein. The repertoire consists of about 700,000 distinct CDR3 sequences, with about 41% occurring once and the leading ten covering under 3.5%. The sample taken for sequencing was peripheral blood. These receptors came from an adult man with Graves' ophthalmopathy. Each CDR3 is given with its conserved first and last residue. The D gene is left open where the match is weak. Only part of the rows carry a size: once, few, many, or a class if the clone is expanded.

J gene | V gene | clone size | D gene | CDR3 DNA | CDR3 protein
TRBJ1-2 | TRBV12-3/TRBV12-4 | few | TRBD1 | TGTGCCAGCAGTTTAGCGCAGGGAGGGGGCCTCTATGGCTACACCTTC | CASSLAQGGGLYGYTF
TRBJ1-5 | TRBV4-1 | NA | NA | TGCGCCAGCAGCCAAGTTGGTCCATATGTCGGCAATCAGCCCCAGCATTTT | CASSQVGPYVGNQPQHF
TRBJ2-7 | TRBV10-3 | many | TRBD1 | TGTGCCATCAGTGAGCGAGATGGACAGGCGGACGAGCAGTACTTC | CAISERDGQADEQYF
TRBJ2-2 | TRBV5-1 | many | NA | TGCGCCAGCAGCTTGGCCTCAACCACCGGGGAGCTGTTTTTT | CASSLASTTGELFF
TRBJ1-6 | TRBV20-1 | many | NA | TGCAGTGCTAGAGTAGAGCCCAATGCACCCCTCCACTTT | CSARVEPNAPLHF
TRBJ2-7 | TRBV7-9 | NA | TRBD2 | TGTGCCAGCAGCTGGGTAAGCGGGAGAGGGTACGAGCAGTACTTC | CASSWVSGRGYEQYF
TRBJ2-6 | TRBV6-5 | few | NA | TGTGCCAGCAGTTACTCGTTCCAGCACTCTGGGGCCAACGTCCTGACTTTC | CASSYSFQHSGANVLTF
TRBJ2-5 | TRBV3-1 | few | NA | TGTGCCAGCAGCCAAGAAGGGCGGTACCAAGAGACCCAGTACTTC | CASSQEGRYQETQYF
TRBJ2-7 | TRBV20-1 | many | NA | TGCAGTGCTGTTGGACAGCAGTACGAGCAGTACTTC | CSAVGQQYEQYF
TRBJ2-5 | TRBV10-3 | NA | NA | TGTGCCATCAGTGAGAGCCTAGCCGAGACCCAGTACTTC | CAISESLAETQYF
TRBJ2-2 | TRBV11-3 | few | TRBD2 | TGTGCCAGCAGCTTAAGACTAGCGGGAGAGACCGGGGAGCTGTTTTTT | CASSLRLAGETGELFF
TRBJ2-7 | TRBV25-1 | NA | NA | TGTGCCACCACTCCTCCGGGCAGATTCTCCTACGAGCAGTACTTC | CATTPPGRFSYEQYF
TRBJ1-2 | TRBV6-6 | NA | NA | TGTGCCAGCAGTTCGAAAGGCCTGAACTATGGCTACACCTTC | CASSSKGLNYGYTF
TRBJ1-1 | TRBV10-3 | NA | TRBD1 | TGTGCCATCAGTGCTAGAGGACAGGGGAACGCTGAAGCTTTCTTT | CAISARGQGNAEAFF
TRBJ2-7 | TRBV2 | NA | NA | TGTGCCAGCAGTACCCGGGTCCCCTACGAGCAGTACTTC | CASSTRVPYEQYF
TRBJ1-2 | TRBV25-1 | NA | NA | TGTGCCAGCAGCGTTGTGGACCAGAATGGCTACACCTTC | CASSVVDQNGYTF
TRBJ2-6 | TRBV9 | few | NA | TGTGCCAGCAGCGTAGGGGGAGAGAGAGGGGCCAACGTCCTGACTTTC | CASSVGGERGANVLTF
TRBJ2-1 | TRBV24-1 | NA | TRBD1 | TGTGCCACCAGTGACAGGGGGAATGAGCAGTTCTTC | CATSDRGNEQFF
TRBJ1-5 | TRBV7-2 | many | TRBD1 | TGTGCCAGCAGCATTGGGACAGGCAATCAGCCCCAGCATTTT | CASSIGTGNQPQHF
TRBJ1-3 | TRBV2 | many | NA | TGTGCCACCTCGGGAAACACCATATATTTT | CATSGNTIYF
TRBJ2-5 | TRBV4-3 | NA | NA | TGCGCCAGCAGCCAGGGGGCTGAGACAGTTGGGGGAGAGACCCAGTACTTC | CASSQGAETVGGETQYF
TRBJ2-7 | TRBV29-1 | many | TRBD2 | TGCAGCGTTGAAGATCCGGGACTAGCGGGAGGAACTTCGGAGCAGTACTTC | CSVEDPGLAGGTSEQYF
TRBJ2-5 | TRBV2 | many | TRBD2 | TGTGCCAGGTCCGGGACTAGCGGGAGTTCGGAGACCCAGTACTTC | CARSGTSGSSETQYF
TRBJ1-2 | TRBV24-1 | many | NA | TGTGCCACCAGTGATCCCGGGGAGCGCTATGGCTACACCTTC | CATSDPGERYGYTF
TRBJ1-1 | TRBV6-5 | many | NA | TGTGCCAGCGGTTTAATTTTCTTT | CASGLIFF
TRBJ2-1 | TRBV15 | NA | TRBD2 | TGTGCCACCAGCACCATAGCGGGAGGTCGATCGGGTGAGCAGTTCTTC | CATSTIAGGRSGEQFF
TRBJ1-2 | TRBV25-1 | many | TRBD1 | TGTGCCACAAGGTCGGGGACAGGGTTAAATTTCGGCGGCTACACCTTC | CATRSGTGLNFGGYTF
TRBJ2-4 | TRBV7-9 | NA | TRBD1 | TGTGCCAGCAGCGGAACAGGGGCCAACAAAAACATTCAGTACTTC | CASSGTGANKNIQYF